This TCR beta chain was profiled in a study of blood T cell repertoires in COVID-19. Authors' analysis steps: Estimated nucleated cell counts came from reference gene primer amplification. The repertoire was sequenced with immunoSEQ multiplex PCR; TCRdb's copy has only in-frame clones and lacks some. For V, J and clone size, that table is used; D and trimming come from the DNA. The table has about 70,000 clones, around 85% seen once. Turning to this clone: The junction does not match germline at one end; this may be a read error.

This CDR3 contains 14 residues. CDR1 is SGHRS and CDR2 is YFSETQ in the germline V gene. The sample consisted of peripheral blood. V is TRBV5-1 and J is TRBJ1-2; D is perhaps TRBD1 (6 bases). The receptor's source is a woman between 55 and 75 years old with acute or convalescent COVID-19. The CDR3 DNA is TGCGCCAGCACCTTGGGAGGGGGAGAGAATGGCTACACCTTC. Its translation: CASTLGGGENGYTF.